This TCR beta chain was observed in a study of T cells in Graves' hyperthyroidism and ophthalmopathy (dated by TCRdb to between 2018 and 2020). Background on the whole study: Peripheral blood samples were taken at the time of initial diagnosis, prior to any treatment. To identify TCR V-J signatures that set the groups apart, the researchers used a discovery cohort of roughly 100 patients, made up of fewer than 50 with Graves' ophthalmopathy and 57 with stable Graves' hyperthyroidism. Prospective prediction of ophthalmopathy was tested in an independent validation cohort of 18 hyperthyroidism patients and 17 patients who later progressed to ophthalmopathy. The approximately 97 discovery patients were randomly divided into training and test sets at a 7:3 ratio. In more than five Graves' hyperthyroidism patients, the study also compared T-cell repertoires from thyroid tissue with T-cell repertoires from blood. After sampling, hyperthyroidism patients received methimazole starting at 30 mg daily, and ophthalmopathy patients received high-dose intravenous methylprednisolone. The paper describes TCR Vbeta CDR3 sequencing of 120 to 150 peripheral blood samples, made up of roughly 40 ophthalmopathy patients, 70 to 75 hyperthyroidism patients and 17 progressor patients.

Study-wide conclusions, independent of this receptor: Most expanded thyroid clonotypes (frequency above 0.001) were also detected in blood, a finding suggesting that blood repertoires may reflect thyroid immune responses. Sample size was not statistically predetermined, and blinding of investigators to group allocation was not performed. A 13 V-J signature model separated ophthalmopathy from stable hyperthyroidism, with 87.88% sensitivity and just under 84% specificity in cross-validation and 80%/75% in testing. During validation, the model predicted progression to ophthalmopathy a median of about 5.9 months ahead of onset, with approximately 70% sensitivity and under 85% specificity.

V is pared back by 3 bases and J by 15 bases, with 6 bases lying between the germline termini. The CDR3 contains 9 residues, cysteine and phenylalanine counted. The CDR3 DNA has 27 bases and is translated from base 1. Per the germline V gene (reference sequence), LNHDA is the CDR1 and SQIVND is the CDR2. TCR beta CDR3 regions were amplified from RNA transcripts. For the first round of RT-PCR on the TCR CDR3, the HTBI primer set was used together with the Qiagen OneStep RT-PCR kit. Libraries were constructed in a second round of multiplex PCR, after which size selection and purification were performed. The libraries were sequenced on an Illumina HiSeq2000 using paired-end 100 bp reads. Per the source publication's procedure: Raw data were processed with SOAPnuke, discarding reads with adapters, uncalled bases, mean Phred below 15, or no exact constant-primer or identifier match. COPE v1.2.5 was used to merge the high-quality paired reads, and each unique nucleotide sequence was defined as a clonotype. MiTCR v1.1 was used to align the clonotypes against IMGT TRBV, TRBD and TRBJ reference segments. The analysis was restricted to V-J combinations with a frequency above 0.0001, which together covered approximately 99% of the repertoires. A TCS score was defined as the ratio between F50 (clonal expansion) and ExV (chaos), using BLOSUM62-based TCRdist between CDR3 peptides within each V-J. Welch's t-statistics and random forest reduced 500 to 550 V-J features to under 15, which were used in a naive Bayes classifier (R e1071). The Morisita-Horn index was used to measure how similar the thyroid and blood repertoires were. TCRdb trimmed public reads at Q25 via fastp, called clones via MiXCR and kept in-frame beta chains. CDR3 protein duplicates are merged, each entry listing the most common genes and DNA. TCRdb, not the original authors, processed these V and J calls. A total of around 800,000 distinct CDR3 sequences appear in this sample, roughly 40% of them only once. The ten largest clones take up 8.9% of the sample.

Graves' hyperthyroidism was defined as stable when no progression to ophthalmopathy occurred over 18 months of follow-up. Hyperthyroidism patients were newly diagnosed, had a disease duration of under 2 months, and were aged 18 to 65 years. The study excluded patients with uncontrolled infections, other autoimmune diseases, pregnancy or lactation. Diagnoses relied on clinical symptoms, serum thyroxine and TRAb, thyroid ultrasound and orbital computed tomography. PBMCs were isolated from more than 8 ml of fresh peripheral blood by Ficoll-Paque density gradient centrifugation. Total RNA was extracted using Trizol reagent, and RNA quality was assessed on an Agilent 2100 Bioanalyzer. This clonotype has a count of ten or more. This clone's antigen is unknown. Per-base qualities were not stored, and no clone one base away is much larger.

Sequencing used blood. Recombination connected TRBV19 to TRBJ1-5, with the D gene call left open. This TCR derives from a man between 18 and 35 years old with Graves' hyperthyroidism. At the DNA level, the sequence is TGTGCCAGTAGTATCGCAGCGCATTTT. Translation gives CASSIAAHF.